The rows below give T cell receptor beta chains drawn from one sample of a study of T cell responses to AZD1222 COVID-19 vaccine. Profiling relied on immunoSEQ multiplex PCR, and the TCRdb table lists in-frame clones only, not all of them. The data hold about 150,000 clones, with 75% to 95% observed a single time. Sequencing used peripheral blood, obtained on day 0 of MenACWY control vaccination. The receptors come from an adult in good health. The CDR3 runs from the conserved cysteine through the conserved F or W. A D gene is named only where the DNA matches it firmly. Size tells how often a clone was seen (once, few, many) or the class of an expanded clone, and some rows leave it out.

cdr3_aa: CASPGDRRRKLFF; cdr3_nt: TGTGCCAGCCCCGGGGATAGGAGGCGAAAACTGTTTTTT; j_call: TRBJ1-4; v_call: TRBV27; clone_size: .; cdr3_length: 13; d_call: .
cdr3_aa: CASSYVQGANYEQYF; cdr3_nt: TGTGCCAGCAGTTACGTTCAGGGGGCGAACTACGAGCAGTACTTC; j_call: TRBJ2-7; v_call: TRBV6-5; clone_size: .; cdr3_length: 15; d_call: TRBD1
cdr3_aa: CASSLTDNQPQHF; cdr3_nt: TGTGCCAGCAGCTTGACGGATAATCAGCCCCAGCATTTT; j_call: TRBJ1-5; v_call: TRBV11-2; clone_size: .; cdr3_length: 13; d_call: .
cdr3_aa: CASSQLRGTEAFF; cdr3_nt: TGCGCCAGCAGCCAACTCAGGGGAACTGAAGCTTTCTTT; j_call: TRBJ1-1; v_call: TRBV4-1; clone_size: .; cdr3_length: 13; d_call: .
cdr3_aa: CASSYSLGGGTDTQYF; cdr3_nt: TGTGCCAGCAGTTACTCGTTGGGCGGGGGCACAGATACGCAGTATTTT; j_call: TRBJ2-3; v_call: TRBV6-5; clone_size: .; cdr3_length: 16; d_call: .
cdr3_aa: CASSHRVSPLEQYF; cdr3_nt: TGTGCCAGCAGTCACAGGGTGAGCCCTCTCGAGCAGTACTTC; j_call: TRBJ2-7; v_call: TRBV7-2; clone_size: .; cdr3_length: 14; d_call: .
cdr3_aa: CATSRVSLSLGGLGYTF; cdr3_nt: TGTGCCACCAGCAGGGTCTCCCTGTCTTTGGGGGGTCTTGGCTACACCTTC; j_call: TRBJ1-2; v_call: TRBV15; clone_size: .; cdr3_length: 17; d_call: .
cdr3_aa: CASSPGTDFYGYTF; cdr3_nt: TGTGCCAGCAGCCCGGGGACGGATTTCTATGGCTACACCTTC; j_call: TRBJ1-2; v_call: TRBV5-5; clone_size: .; cdr3_length: 14; d_call: .
cdr3_aa: CASRLATGSGQPQHF; cdr3_nt: TGTGCCAGCAGACTTGCGACAGGGTCAGGTCAGCCCCAGCATTTT; j_call: TRBJ1-5; v_call: TRBV6-5; clone_size: .; cdr3_length: 15; d_call: TRBD1
cdr3_aa: CATSRTGRGNTIYF; cdr3_nt: TGTGCCACCAGCAGGACTGGGCGCGGAAACACCATATATTTT; j_call: TRBJ1-3; v_call: TRBV15; clone_size: .; cdr3_length: 14; d_call: .
cdr3_aa: CASSEARDGEAFF; cdr3_nt: TGTGCCAGCAGTGAAGCACGGGACGGGGAAGCTTTCTTT; j_call: TRBJ1-1; v_call: TRBV6-1; clone_size: .; cdr3_length: 13; d_call: .
cdr3_aa: CASSLEGGGYGYTF; cdr3_nt: TGTGCCAGCAGCTTAGAAGGGGGAGGCTATGGCTACACCTTC; j_call: TRBJ1-2; v_call: TRBV7-9; clone_size: once; cdr3_length: 14; d_call: .
cdr3_aa: CASSYPAGGYNEQFF; cdr3_nt: TGTGCCAGCAGTTACCCAGCGGGGGGATACAATGAGCAGTTCTTC; j_call: TRBJ2-1; v_call: TRBV6-5; clone_size: .; cdr3_length: 15; d_call: TRBD2
cdr3_aa: CSALPTDGYTF; cdr3_nt: TGCAGTGCTTTACCGACAGATGGCTACACCTTC; j_call: TRBJ1-2; v_call: TRBV20-1; clone_size: .; cdr3_length: 11; d_call: .
cdr3_aa: CAYHRGVNTEAFF; cdr3_nt: TGTGCCTACCACAGGGGAGTGAACACTGAAGCTTTCTTT; j_call: TRBJ1-1; v_call: TRBV30; clone_size: .; cdr3_length: 13; d_call: TRBD1
cdr3_aa: CASSPRGQGRTEAFF; cdr3_nt: TGTGCCAGCAGTCCCCGGGGACAGGGCAGAACTGAAGCTTTCTTT; j_call: TRBJ1-1; v_call: TRBV28; clone_size: .; cdr3_length: 15; d_call: TRBD1
cdr3_aa: CASSVQGGASGANVLTF; cdr3_nt: TGTGCCAGCAGTGTGCAGGGGGGAGCCTCTGGGGCCAACGTCCTGACTTTC; j_call: TRBJ2-6; v_call: TRBV2; clone_size: .; cdr3_length: 17; d_call: .
cdr3_aa: CASSQAGSPGKLFF; cdr3_nt: TGTGCCAGCAGCCAAGCAGGATCACCGGGGAAACTGTTTTTT; j_call: TRBJ1-4; v_call: TRBV14; clone_size: .; cdr3_length: 14; d_call: .
cdr3_aa: CASSLGARNIYNEQFF; cdr3_nt: TGTGCCAGCAGCTTAGGGGCTAGAAATATATACAATGAGCAGTTCTTC; j_call: TRBJ2-1; v_call: TRBV13; clone_size: .; cdr3_length: 16; d_call: .
cdr3_aa: CASSLAYGVFPDTQYF; cdr3_nt: TGTGCCAGCAGCTTAGCTTACGGGGTCTTCCCAGATACGCAGTATTTT; j_call: TRBJ2-3; v_call: TRBV11-3; clone_size: .; cdr3_length: 16; d_call: .
cdr3_aa: CASSPSDRGDEKLFF; cdr3_nt: TGTGCCAGCTCACCATCGGACAGGGGGGATGAAAAACTGTTTTTT; j_call: TRBJ1-4; v_call: TRBV18; clone_size: .; cdr3_length: 15; d_call: TRBD1
cdr3_aa: CASSVSGAKPGGYTF; cdr3_nt: TGTGCCAGCAGCGTTTCCGGGGCAAAACCGGGCGGCTACACCTTC; j_call: TRBJ1-2; v_call: TRBV7-3; clone_size: .; cdr3_length: 15; d_call: .
cdr3_aa: CASSEMRDRGLETQYF; cdr3_nt: TGTGCCAGCAGTGAAATGCGGGACAGGGGGCTAGAGACCCAGTACTTC; j_call: TRBJ2-5; v_call: TRBV6-1; clone_size: .; cdr3_length: 16; d_call: TRBD1
cdr3_aa: CASSWTRSEQYF; cdr3_nt: TGTGCCAGCAGTTGGACTAGAAGCGAGCAGTACTTC; j_call: TRBJ2-7; v_call: TRBV6-5; clone_size: .; cdr3_length: 12; d_call: TRBD2
cdr3_aa: CASSVYGTGEQYF; cdr3_nt: TGTGCCAGTAGTGTTTACGGGACGGGGGAGCAGTACTTC; j_call: TRBJ2-7; v_call: TRBV19; clone_size: .; cdr3_length: 13; d_call: .
cdr3_aa: CASSLSAANTGELFF; cdr3_nt: TGTGCCAGCAGCTTATCGGCCGCGAACACCGGGGAGCTGTTTTTT; j_call: TRBJ2-2; v_call: TRBV11-3; clone_size: .; cdr3_length: 15; d_call: .
cdr3_aa: CATSGTTDTQYF; cdr3_nt: TGTGCCACCAGTGGAACCACAGATACGCAGTATTTT; j_call: TRBJ2-3; v_call: TRBV24-1; clone_size: .; cdr3_length: 12; d_call: .